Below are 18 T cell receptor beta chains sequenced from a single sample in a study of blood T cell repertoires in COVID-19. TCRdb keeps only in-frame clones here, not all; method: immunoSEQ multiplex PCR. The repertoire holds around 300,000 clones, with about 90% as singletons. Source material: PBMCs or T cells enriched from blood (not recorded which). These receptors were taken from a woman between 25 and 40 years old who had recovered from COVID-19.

Written as DNA, the CDR3 is TGTGCCAGCAGTCTCAGGGGTTATGGAGAGACCCAGTACTTC. It encodes CASSLRGYGETQYF. V is TRBV28 and J is TRBJ2-5, with D perhaps TRBD1 (6 bases). Looked up from germline, CDR1 is MDHEN and CDR2 is SYDVKM. The V end lost 5 bases, the J end lost 4 bases, and 14 bases lay between the germline ends. The CDR3 sequence is 14 residues long.

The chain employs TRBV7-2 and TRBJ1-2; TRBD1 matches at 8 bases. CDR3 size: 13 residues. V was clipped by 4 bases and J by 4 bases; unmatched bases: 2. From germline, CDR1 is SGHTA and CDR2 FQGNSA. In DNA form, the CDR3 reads TGTGCCAGCAGCTACAGGGGGACCTATGGCTACACCTTC. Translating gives CASSYRGTYGYTF.

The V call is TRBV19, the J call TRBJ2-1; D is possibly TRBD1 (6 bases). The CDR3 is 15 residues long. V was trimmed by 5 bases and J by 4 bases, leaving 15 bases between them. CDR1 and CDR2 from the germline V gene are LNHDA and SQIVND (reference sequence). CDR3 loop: CASSEQDSSYNEQFF. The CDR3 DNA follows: TGTGCCAGTAGTGAACAGGACAGCTCGTACAATGAGCAGTTCTTC. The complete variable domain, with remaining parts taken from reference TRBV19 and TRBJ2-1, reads DGGITQSPKYLFRKEGQNVTLSCEQNLNHDAMYWYRQDPGQGLRLIYYSQIVNDFQKGDIAEGYSVSREKKESFPLTVTSAQKNPTAFYLCASSEQDSSYNEQFFGPGTRLTVL.

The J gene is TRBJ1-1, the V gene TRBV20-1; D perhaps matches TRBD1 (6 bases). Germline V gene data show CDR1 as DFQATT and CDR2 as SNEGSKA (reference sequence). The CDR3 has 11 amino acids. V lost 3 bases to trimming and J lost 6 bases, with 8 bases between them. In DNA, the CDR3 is TGCAGTGCTAGCGACAGGCCTGAAGCTTTCTTT. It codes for CSASDRPEAFF.

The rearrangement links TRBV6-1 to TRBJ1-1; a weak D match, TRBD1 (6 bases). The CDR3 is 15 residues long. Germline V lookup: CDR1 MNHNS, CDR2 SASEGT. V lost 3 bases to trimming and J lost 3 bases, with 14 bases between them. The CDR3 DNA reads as TGTGCCAGCAGTGATAACAGGGACGGGGACACTGAAGCTTTCTTT. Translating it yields CASSDNRDGDTEAFF.

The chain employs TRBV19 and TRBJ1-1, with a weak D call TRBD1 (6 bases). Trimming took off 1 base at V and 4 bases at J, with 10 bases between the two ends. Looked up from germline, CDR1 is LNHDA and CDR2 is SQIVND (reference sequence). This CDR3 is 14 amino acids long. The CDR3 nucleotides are TGTGCCAGTAGTATAGGATCAGGGGTCACTGAAGCTTTCTTT. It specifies CASSIGSGVTEAFF.

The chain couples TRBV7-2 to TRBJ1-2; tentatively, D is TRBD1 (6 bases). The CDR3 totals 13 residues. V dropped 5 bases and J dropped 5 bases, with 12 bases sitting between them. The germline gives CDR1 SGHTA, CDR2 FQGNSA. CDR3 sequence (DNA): TGTGCCAGCAGCCCAGGACAGCGGTATGGCTACACCTTC. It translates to CASSPGQRYGYTF.

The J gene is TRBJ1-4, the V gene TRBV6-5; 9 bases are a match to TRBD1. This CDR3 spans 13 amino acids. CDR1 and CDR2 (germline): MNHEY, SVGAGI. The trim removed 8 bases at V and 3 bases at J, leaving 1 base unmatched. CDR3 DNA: TGTGCCAGCGGGACAGGGTCTAATGAAAAACTGTTTTTT. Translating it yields CASGTGSNEKLFF.

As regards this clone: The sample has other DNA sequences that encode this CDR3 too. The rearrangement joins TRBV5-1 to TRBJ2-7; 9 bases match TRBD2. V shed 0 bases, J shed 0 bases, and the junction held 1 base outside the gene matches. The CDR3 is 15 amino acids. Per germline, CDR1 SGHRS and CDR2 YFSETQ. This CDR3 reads CASSLGLADSYEQYF. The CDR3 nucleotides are TGCGCCAGCAGCTTGGGACTAGCGGACTCCTACGAGCAGTACTTC.

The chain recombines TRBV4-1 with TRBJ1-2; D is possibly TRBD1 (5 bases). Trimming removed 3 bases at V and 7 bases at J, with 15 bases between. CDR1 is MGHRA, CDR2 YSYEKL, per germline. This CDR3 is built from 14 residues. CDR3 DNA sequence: TGCGCCAGCAGCCACGACAGCGTCAACGGTGGCTACACCTTC. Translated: CASSHDSVNGGYTF.

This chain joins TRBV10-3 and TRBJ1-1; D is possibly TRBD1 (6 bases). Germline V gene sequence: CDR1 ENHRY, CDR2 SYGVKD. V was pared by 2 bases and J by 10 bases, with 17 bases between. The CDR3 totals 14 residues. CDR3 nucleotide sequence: TGTGCCATCAGTGAGGCAGCCAGGACAGAGGGAGCTTTCTTT. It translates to CAISEAARTEGAFF.

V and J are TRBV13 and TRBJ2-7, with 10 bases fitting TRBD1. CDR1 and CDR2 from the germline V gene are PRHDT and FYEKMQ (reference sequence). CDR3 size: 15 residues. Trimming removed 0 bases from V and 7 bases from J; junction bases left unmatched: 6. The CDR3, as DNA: TGTGCCAGCAGCTTAGGGGGACAGGGGTGGAGTGAGCAGTACTTC. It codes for CASSLGGQGWSEQYF.

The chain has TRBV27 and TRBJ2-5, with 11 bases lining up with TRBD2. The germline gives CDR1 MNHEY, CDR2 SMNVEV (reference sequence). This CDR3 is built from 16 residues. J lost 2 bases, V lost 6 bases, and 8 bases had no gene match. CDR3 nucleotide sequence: TGTGCCAGCAGGGCCACTAGCGGGGGTCCTCAAGAGACCCAGTACTTC. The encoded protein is CASRATSGGPQETQYF.

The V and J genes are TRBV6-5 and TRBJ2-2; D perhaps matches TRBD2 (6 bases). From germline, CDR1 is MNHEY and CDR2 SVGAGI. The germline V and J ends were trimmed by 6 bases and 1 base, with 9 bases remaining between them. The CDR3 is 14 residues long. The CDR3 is CASRPSENTGELFF. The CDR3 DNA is TGTGCCAGCAGGCCTAGCGAGAACACCGGGGAGCTGTTTTTT.

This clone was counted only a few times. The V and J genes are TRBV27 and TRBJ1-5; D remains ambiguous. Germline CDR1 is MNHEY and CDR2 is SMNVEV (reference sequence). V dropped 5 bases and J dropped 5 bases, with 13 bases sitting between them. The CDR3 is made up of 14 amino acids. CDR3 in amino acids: CASSPNREYQPQHF. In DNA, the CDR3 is TGTGCCAGCAGTCCAAACAGAGAATATCAGCCCCAGCATTTT.

CDR3 residues: CASSLPHYRLGNQPQHF. The CDR3 nucleotides are TGTGCCAGCAGTCTACCCCATTACAGGCTAGGGAATCAGCCCCAGCATTTT. This chain joins TRBV28 and TRBJ1-5; D is perhaps TRBD1 (5 bases). Germline V CDR1 and CDR2: MDHEN, SYDVKM. The CDR3 has 17 amino acids. The germline V and J ends were trimmed by 5 bases and 4 bases, with 21 bases remaining between them.

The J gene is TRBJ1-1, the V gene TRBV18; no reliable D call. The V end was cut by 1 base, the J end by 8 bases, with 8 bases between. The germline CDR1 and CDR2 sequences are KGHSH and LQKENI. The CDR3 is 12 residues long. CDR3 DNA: TGTGCCAGCTCACCACAGCGAGTGGAAGCTTTCTTT. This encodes CASSPQRVEAFF.

The CDR3, as DNA: TGTGCCATCAGTGGCGGGACGGCTAACTATGGCTACACCTTC. Translating gives CAISGGTANYGYTF. V is TRBV10-3 and J is TRBJ1-2, with D tentatively TRBD1 (5 bases). Germline CDR1 ENHRY, CDR2 SYGVKD. This CDR3 spans 14 amino acids. The germline V and J ends were trimmed by 4 bases and 0 bases, with 9 bases remaining between them.